This TCR beta chain comes out of a study of T cell responses to AZD1222 COVID-19 vaccine. The overall study: Combined were second doses at about 4 or about 12 weeks. General study findings and limits: The study identified only five to seven AZD1222 recipients as seropositive at baseline.

Assay: immunoSEQ multiplex PCR; the TCRdb copy retains only in-frame clones and omits some. In the table there are around 88,000 clones, over 75% of which are singletons. The CDR3 is 15 amino acids. The V and J ends lost 3 bases and 1 base respectively, with 9 bases between them. In germline, CDR1 is SGHVS, CDR2 FNYEAQ. Details on this clone: Antigen unknown.

The clonotype comes from an adult in good health. This specimen consisted of peripheral blood, obtained on day 0 of AZD1222 vaccination. The genes are TRBV7-6 and TRBJ2-2; tentatively, D is TRBD1 (6 bases). The DNA of the CDR3 is TGTGCCAGCAGCTTGTCGACAGGGAACACCGGGGAGCTGTTTTTT. This sequence encodes CASSLSTGNTGELFF.